Below are 18 T cell receptor beta chains sequenced from a single sample in a study. In TCRdb, the RT-PCR reads were re-called with MiXCR into one record per CDR3 protein. Among about 700,000 distinct CDR3 sequences listed, approximately 14% were seen once. The sequencing input was memory CD4+ T cells from blood. The receptors were gathered from a female donor in good health, serving as a healthy control.

This clonotype was detected a few times. The V and J genes are TRBV10-3 and TRBJ1-5; TRBD1 matches 7 bases. The CDR3 spans 13 residues. From germline, CDR1 is ENHRY and CDR2 SYGVKD. The V gene end was trimmed by 10 bases and the J gene end by 7 bases; junction bases not matched to a gene: 10. CDR3 sequence: CATGTVKRQPQHF. CDR3 coding DNA: TGTGCCACAGGGACAGTAAAAAGGCAGCCCCAGCATTTT.

The V gene is TRBV7-2, the J gene TRBJ2-5; tentative D call: TRBD2 (6 bases). The CDR3 spans 16 residues. V dropped 2 bases and J dropped 4 bases, with 17 bases sitting between them. Germline-derived CDR1 and CDR2 are SGHTA and FQGNSA. The CDR3 spells CASSLFSAGSRETQYF. CDR3 in DNA: TGTGCCAGCAGCTTATTTAGCGCGGGGAGCCGAGAGACCCAGTACTTC.

In this sample, this clonotype turned up a few times. This chain uses TRBV20-1 with TRBJ1-2; maybe TRBD1 (6 bases). The CDR3 has 14 amino acids. V lost 6 bases and J lost 4, with 18 bases in between. Germline V gives CDR1 DFQATT, CDR2 SNEGSKA (reference sequence). The CDR3 here is CSALGGGGAYGYTF. The CDR3 coding sequence is TGCAGTGCCCTAGGGGGTGGGGGGGCCTATGGCTACACCTTC.

There are a few counts of this clonotype. The DNA for the CDR3 is TGCAGTGCTAGAGGGACCGGAGACAGGTCCCCCTACGAGCAGTACTTC. Translation gives CSARGTGDRSPYEQYF. The genes are TRBV20-1 and TRBJ2-7; D perhaps matches TRBD1 (6 bases). V lost 1 base and J 2 bases, leaving 18 bases between the germline ends. The germline CDR1 and CDR2 sequences are DFQATT and SNEGSKA (reference sequence). CDR3 size: 16 residues.

The chain carries TRBV7-2 and TRBJ2-7, with 9 bases aligning to TRBD1. The length of the CDR3 is 15 residues. The ends lost 6 bases at V and 5 bases at J; junction bases unmatched: 11. CDR1 is SGHTA, CDR2 FQGNSA, per germline. This CDR3 is CASRLGDRASHEQYF. The CDR3 region has the DNA TGTGCCAGCAGATTGGGGGACAGGGCATCCCACGAGCAGTACTTC. Variable domain in full (rest from reference TRBV7-2 and TRBJ2-7): GAGVSQSPSNKVTEKGKDVELRCDPISGHTALYWYRQSLGQGLEFLIYFQGNSAPDKSGLPSDRFSAERTGGSVSTLTIQRTQQEDSAVYLCASRLGDRASHEQYFGPGTRLTVT.

Many counts were recorded for this clonotype. J is TRBJ2-1 and V is TRBV29-1, with no clear D. The CDR3 spans 13 residues. Germline values: CDR1 SQVTM, CDR2 ANQGSEA. The germline V and J ends were trimmed by 4 bases and 7 bases, with 14 bases remaining between them. The CDR3: CSVASLGGNEQFF. CDR3 coding DNA: TGCAGCGTTGCCTCCTTAGGTGGAAATGAGCAGTTCTTC.

The rearrangement joins TRBV6-4 to TRBJ2-3; D gene uncertain. V lost 0 bases and J 4 bases, leaving 5 bases between the germline ends. CDR3 length: 13 residues. Looked up from germline, CDR1 is MRHNA and CDR2 is SNTAGT. CDR3 bases: TGTGCCAGCAGTGACTCCTTATCAGATACGCAGTATTTT. Encoded protein: CASSDSLSDTQYF.

This chain connects TRBV6-5 to TRBJ2-4, with 7 bases identical to TRBD2. The V gene end was trimmed by 6 bases and the J gene end by 6 bases; junction bases not matched to a gene: 8. The CDR3 has 14 amino acids. Germline V CDR1 and CDR2: MNHEY, SVGAGI. The CDR3 region has the DNA TGTGCCAGCAGGACCGCGGGGGAGGGAAACATTCAGTACTTC. As protein: CASRTAGEGNIQYF.

The rearrangement links TRBV5-4 to TRBJ2-3, with D tentatively TRBD2 (7 bases). Germline V gene data show CDR1 as SGHNT and CDR2 as YYREEE (reference sequence). The CDR3 covers 14 residues. V was cut by 4 bases and J by 4 bases, with 13 bases left in between. The CDR3 nucleotides read TGTGCCAGCAGCCCCGGGGAGGGGGCAGATACGCAGTATTTT. It is translated as CASSPGEGADTQYF.

This clonotype has only a few counts. V is TRBV5-1 and J is TRBJ2-6; tentative D call: TRBD2 (6 bases). CDR3 length equals 15 residues. Germline V gene lookup returns CDR1 SGHRS and CDR2 YFSETQ. V was clipped by 2 bases and J by 2 bases, with 8 bases between them. Written as DNA, the CDR3 is TGCGCCAGCAGCTTAGGGGAGGCTGGGGCCAACGTCCTGACTTTC. It codes for CASSLGEAGANVLTF.

This clonotype was seen ten or more times. The J gene is TRBJ1-2, the V gene TRBV20-1, with a possible D match to TRBD1 (5 bases). Germline V lookup: CDR1 DFQATT, CDR2 SNEGSKA (reference sequence). CDR3 size: 14 residues. The V gene lost 3 bases and the J gene lost 4 bases, with 15 bases spanning the gap. The CDR3 spells CSASQQEGSYGYTF. The CDR3, as DNA: TGCAGTGCTAGTCAACAGGAGGGGAGCTATGGCTACACCTTC.

This clonotype was counted at least ten times. V and J are TRBV27 and TRBJ1-2; the D is unclear. The germline CDR1 and CDR2 sequences are MNHEY and SMNVEV (reference sequence). The CDR3 contains 14 residues. Trimming removed 6 bases from V and 4 bases from J, with 15 bases in between. The CDR3 sequence is CASRGRPTGYGYTF. The CDR3, as DNA: TGTGCCAGCAGAGGACGGCCGACTGGCTATGGCTACACCTTC.

The chain has TRBV7-3 and TRBJ2-6; the match to TRBD2 covers 11 bases. The V and J ends lost 4 bases and 5 bases, in that order; junction bases with no gene match: 7. The CDR3 has 17 residues. The germline V gene has CDR1 SGHTA and CDR2 FQGTGA. The CDR3 DNA is TGTGCCAGCAGCTCTTCTAGCGGGAGGACCAGGGCCAACGTCCTGACTTTC. This translates into CASSSSSGRTRANVLTF. Looking up the rest from reference TRBV7-3 and TRBJ2-6 gives the full variable domain: GAGVSQTPSNKVTEKGKYVELRCDPISGHTALYWYRQSLGQGPEFLIYFQGTGAADDSGLPNDRFFAVRPEGSVSTLKIQRTERGDSAVYLCASSSSSGRTRANVLTFGAGSRLTVL.

This clonotype was seen repeatedly, ten times or more. The J gene is TRBJ2-1, the V gene TRBV12-3 or TRBV12-4, with D unresolved. This CDR3 spans 16 amino acids. Trimming removed 5 bases from V and 9 bases from J, with 23 bases in between. For the CDR3, the DNA is TGTGCCAGCAGTCAAATAGCCAGCAATCGGCCCGGTGAGCAGTTCTTC. Translation: CASSQIASNRPGEQFF.

The chain couples TRBV7-3 to TRBJ2-1, with 9 bases that match TRBD2. Germline V gene sequence: CDR1 SGHTA, CDR2 FQGTGA. V lost 4 bases, J lost 3 bases, and 4 bases stayed unmatched. CDR3 length: 15 residues. The CDR3 is CASSSRLAVYNEQFF. CDR3 bases: TGTGCCAGCAGCTCCCGACTAGCGGTCTACAATGAGCAGTTCTTC.

The CDR3, as DNA: TGTGCCAGCAGTTACTCGAATGGCAATCAGCCCCAGCATTTT. It is translated as CASSYSNGNQPQHF. The chain has TRBV6-2 or TRBV6-3 and TRBJ1-5; D is uncertain. V lost 0 bases and J lost 2, with 5 bases in between. From germline, CDR1 is MNHEY and CDR2 SVGEGT. The CDR3 totals 14 residues.

This clonotype was counted at least ten times. The chain joins TRBV6-2 or TRBV6-3 to TRBJ1-5; no clear D gene. CDR1 MNHEY and CDR2 SVGEGT come from the germline V gene. The V end lost 8 bases, the J end lost 8 bases, and 16 bases lay between the germline ends. CDR3 length: 13 amino acids. CDR3 nucleotides: TGTGCCAGCTCCCCGGTAGGGATTGAGCCCCAGCATTTT. Its translation is CASSPVGIEPQHF.

The chain combines TRBV12-3 or TRBV12-4 with TRBJ1-5, with unresolved D. V was trimmed by 3 bases and J by 3 bases, leaving 9 bases between them. The length of the CDR3 is 14 residues. CDR3 in DNA: TGTGCCAGCAGTTTGACCCCTTTCAATCAGCCCCAGCATTTT. This translates into CASSLTPFNQPQHF.